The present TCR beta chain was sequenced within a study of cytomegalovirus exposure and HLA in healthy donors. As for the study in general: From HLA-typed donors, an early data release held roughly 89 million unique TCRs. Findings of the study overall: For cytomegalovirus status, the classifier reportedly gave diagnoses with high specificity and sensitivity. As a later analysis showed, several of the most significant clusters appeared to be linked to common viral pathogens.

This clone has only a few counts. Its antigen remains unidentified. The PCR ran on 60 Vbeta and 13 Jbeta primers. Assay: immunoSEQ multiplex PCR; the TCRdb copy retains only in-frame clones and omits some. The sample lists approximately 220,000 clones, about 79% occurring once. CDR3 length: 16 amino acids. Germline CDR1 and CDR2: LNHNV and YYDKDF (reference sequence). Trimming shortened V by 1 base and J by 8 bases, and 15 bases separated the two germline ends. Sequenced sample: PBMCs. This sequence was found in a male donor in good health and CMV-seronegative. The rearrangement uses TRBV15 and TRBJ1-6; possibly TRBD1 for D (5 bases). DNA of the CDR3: TGTGCCACCAGCAGAGCGGCAGGGAGGGCTTATTCACCCCTCCACTTT. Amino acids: CATSRAAGRAYSPLHF.